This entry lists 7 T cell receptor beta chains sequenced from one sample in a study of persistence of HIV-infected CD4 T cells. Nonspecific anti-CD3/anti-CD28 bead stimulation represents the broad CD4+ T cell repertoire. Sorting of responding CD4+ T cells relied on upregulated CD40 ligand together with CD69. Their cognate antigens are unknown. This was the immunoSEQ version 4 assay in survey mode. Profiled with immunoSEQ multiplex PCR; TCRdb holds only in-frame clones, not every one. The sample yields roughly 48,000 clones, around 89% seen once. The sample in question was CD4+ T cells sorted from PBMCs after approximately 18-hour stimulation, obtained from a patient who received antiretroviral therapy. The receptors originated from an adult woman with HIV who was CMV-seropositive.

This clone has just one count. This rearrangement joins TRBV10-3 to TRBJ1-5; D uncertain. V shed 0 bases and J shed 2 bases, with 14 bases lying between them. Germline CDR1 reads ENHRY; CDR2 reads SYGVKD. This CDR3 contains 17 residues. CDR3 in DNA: TGTGCCATCAGTGAGTCGACCGGGTTGGGCCGCAATCAGCCCCAGCATTTT. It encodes CAISESTGLGRNQPQHF.

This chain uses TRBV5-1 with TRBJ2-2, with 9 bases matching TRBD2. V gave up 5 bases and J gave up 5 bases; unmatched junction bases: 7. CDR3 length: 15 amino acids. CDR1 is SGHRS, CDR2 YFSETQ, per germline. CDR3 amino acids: CASRIQGLATGELFF. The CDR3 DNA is TGCGCCAGCAGAATTCAAGGACTAGCGACCGGGGAGCTGTTTTTT. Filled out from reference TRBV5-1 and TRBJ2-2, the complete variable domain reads KAGVTQTPRYLIKTRGQQVTLSCSPISGHRSVSWYQQTPGQGLQFLFEYFSETQRNKGNFPGRFSGRQFSNSRSEMNVSTLELGDSALYLCASRIQGLATGELFFGEGSRLTVL.

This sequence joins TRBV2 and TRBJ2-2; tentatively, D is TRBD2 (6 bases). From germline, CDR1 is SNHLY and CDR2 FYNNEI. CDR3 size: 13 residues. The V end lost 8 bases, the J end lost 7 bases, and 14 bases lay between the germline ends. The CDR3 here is CASGQGGGGELFF. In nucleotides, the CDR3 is TGTGCCAGCGGGCAGGGAGGAGGCGGGGAGCTGTTTTTT.

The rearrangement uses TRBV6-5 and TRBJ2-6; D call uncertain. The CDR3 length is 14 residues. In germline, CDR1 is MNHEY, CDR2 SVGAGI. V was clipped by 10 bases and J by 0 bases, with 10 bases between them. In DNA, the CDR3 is TGTGCCATACAGCTCTCCTCTGGGGCCAACGTCCTGACTTTC. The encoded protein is CAIQLSSGANVLTF.

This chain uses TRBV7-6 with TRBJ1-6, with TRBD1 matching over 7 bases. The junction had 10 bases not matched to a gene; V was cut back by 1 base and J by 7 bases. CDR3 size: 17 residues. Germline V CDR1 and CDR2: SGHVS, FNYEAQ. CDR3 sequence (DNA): TGTGCCAGCAGCTTAGGCCGACAGGGATCTTTGAATTCACCCCTCCACTTT. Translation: CASSLGRQGSLNSPLHF. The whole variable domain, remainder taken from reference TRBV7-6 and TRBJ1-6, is GAGVSQSPRYKVTKRGQDVALRCDPISGHVSLYWYRQALGQGPEFLTYFNYEAQQDKSGLPNDRFSAERPEGSISTLTIQRTEQRDSAMYRCASSLGRQGSLNSPLHFGNGTRLTVT.

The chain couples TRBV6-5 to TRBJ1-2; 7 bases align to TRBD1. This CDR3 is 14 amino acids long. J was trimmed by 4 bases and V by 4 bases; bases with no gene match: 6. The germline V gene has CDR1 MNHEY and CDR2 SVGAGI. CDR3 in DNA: TGTGCCAGCAGTTCCCTGGACAGGTTCTATGGCTACACCTTC. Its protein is CASSSLDRFYGYTF.

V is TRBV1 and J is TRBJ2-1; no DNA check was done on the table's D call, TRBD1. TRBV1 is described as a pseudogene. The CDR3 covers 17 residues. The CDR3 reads CTSSQDGENRGLGEQFF. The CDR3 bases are TGCACCAGCAGCCAAGACGGTGAAAACAGGGGGTTGGGTGAGCAGTTCTTC.